The entry below gives a single T cell receptor (beta chain) sequence along with its context. The sample belongs to a study of blood T cell repertoires in COVID-19. Study details: From T cells, B-cell-depleted T cells, or PBMCs came the material, which was cDNA or gDNA.

Here immunoSEQ multiplex PCR was the method, and the copy in TCRdb shows in-frame clones only, minus some. The table has approximately 140,000 clones, about 88% seen once. Looked up from germline, CDR1 is SEHNR and CDR2 is FQNEAQ (reference sequence). The CDR3 extends over 15 amino acids. Trimming at V came to 3 bases and at J to 0 bases, leaving 3 bases not matched to a gene. The clonotype originates from a man in his fifties or sixties with active or convalescent COVID-19. What was sequenced was peripheral blood. V usage is TRBV7-9 and J usage is TRBJ2-7; 9 bases are shared with TRBD2. The CDR3 coding sequence is TGTGCCAGCAGCTTTAGCGGGAGAAACTCCTACGAGCAGTACTTC. Protein sequence: CASSFSGRNSYEQYF. Full variable domain (rest looked up from reference TRBV7-9 and TRBJ2-7): DTGVSQNPRHKITKRGQNVTFRCDPISEHNRLYWYRQTLGQGPEFLTYFQNEAQLEKSRLLSDRFSAERPKGSFSTLEIQRTEQGDSAMYLCASSFSGRNSYEQYFGPGTRLTVT.